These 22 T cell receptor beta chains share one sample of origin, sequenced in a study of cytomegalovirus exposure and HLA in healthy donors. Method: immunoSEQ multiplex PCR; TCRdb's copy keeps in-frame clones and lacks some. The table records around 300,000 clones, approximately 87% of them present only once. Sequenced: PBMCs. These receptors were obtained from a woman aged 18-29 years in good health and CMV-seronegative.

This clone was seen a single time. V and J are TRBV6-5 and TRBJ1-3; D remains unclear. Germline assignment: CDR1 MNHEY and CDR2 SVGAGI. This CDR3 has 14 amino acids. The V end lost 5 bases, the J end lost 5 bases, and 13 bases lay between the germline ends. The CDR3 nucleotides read TGTGCCAGCAGTAGCATTTCGGGTCGAAACACCATATATTTT. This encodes CASSSISGRNTIYF.

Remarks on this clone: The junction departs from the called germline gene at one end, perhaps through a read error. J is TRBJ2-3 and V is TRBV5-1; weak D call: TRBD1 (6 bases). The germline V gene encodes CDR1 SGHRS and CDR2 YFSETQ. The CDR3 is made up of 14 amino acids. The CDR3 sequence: CASSLGQGRDSQYF. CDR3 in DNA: TGCGCCAGCAGCTTGGGCCAGGGGCGAGATTCGCAGTATTTT.

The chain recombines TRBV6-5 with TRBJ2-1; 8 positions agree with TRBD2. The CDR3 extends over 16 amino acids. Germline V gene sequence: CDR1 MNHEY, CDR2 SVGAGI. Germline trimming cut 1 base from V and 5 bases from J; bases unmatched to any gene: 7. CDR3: CASSYWHGRADNEQFF. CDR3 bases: TGTGCCAGCAGTTACTGGCACGGGAGGGCCGACAATGAGCAGTTCTTC.

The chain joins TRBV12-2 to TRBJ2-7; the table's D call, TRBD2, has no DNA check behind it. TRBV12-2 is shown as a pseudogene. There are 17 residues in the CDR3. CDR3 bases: TGTGCAAGTCGCTTACCCGGGCGGGGAGGGGTGGGGTACGAGCAGTACTTC. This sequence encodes CASRLPGRGGVGYEQYF.

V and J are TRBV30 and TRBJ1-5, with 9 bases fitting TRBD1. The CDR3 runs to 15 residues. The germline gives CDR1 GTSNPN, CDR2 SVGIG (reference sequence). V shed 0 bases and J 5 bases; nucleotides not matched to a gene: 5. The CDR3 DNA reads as TGTGCCTGGAGTGTTCGACAGGGGGGGGATCAGCCCCAGCATTTT. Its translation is CAWSVRQGGDQPQHF.

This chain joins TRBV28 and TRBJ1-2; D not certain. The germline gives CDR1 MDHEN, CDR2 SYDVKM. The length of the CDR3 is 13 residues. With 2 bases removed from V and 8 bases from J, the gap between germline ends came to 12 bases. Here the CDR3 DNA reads TGTGCCAGCAGTTTACTGGGCAGCGGAGGCTACACCTTC. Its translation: CASSLLGSGGYTF.

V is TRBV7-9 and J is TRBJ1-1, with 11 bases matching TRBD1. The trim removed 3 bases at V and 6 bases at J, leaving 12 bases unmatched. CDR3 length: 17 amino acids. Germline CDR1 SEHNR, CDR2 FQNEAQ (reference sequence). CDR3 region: CASSFGQGAGFGAEAFF. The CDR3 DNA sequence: TGTGCCAGCAGCTTCGGACAGGGGGCCGGGTTTGGGGCTGAAGCTTTCTTT. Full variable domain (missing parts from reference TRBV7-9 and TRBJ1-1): DTGVSQNPRHKITKRGQNVTFRCDPISEHNRLYWYRQTLGQGPEFLTYFQNEAQLEKSRLLSDRFSAERPKGSFSTLEIQRTEQGDSAMYLCASSFGQGAGFGAEAFFGQGTRLTVV.

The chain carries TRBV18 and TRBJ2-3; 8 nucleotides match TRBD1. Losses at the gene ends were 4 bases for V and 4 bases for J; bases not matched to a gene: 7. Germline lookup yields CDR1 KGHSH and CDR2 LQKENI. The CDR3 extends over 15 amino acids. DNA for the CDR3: TGTGCCAGCTCACACAAAGGACAGGGCGCAGATACGCAGTATTTT. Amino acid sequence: CASSHKGQGADTQYF.

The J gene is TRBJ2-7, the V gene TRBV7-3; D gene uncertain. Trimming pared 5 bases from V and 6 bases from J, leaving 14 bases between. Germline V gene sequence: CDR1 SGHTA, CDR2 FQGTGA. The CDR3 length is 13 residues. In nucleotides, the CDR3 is TGTGCCAGCAGCCCCACCCTTCCGGGCGAGCAGTACTTC. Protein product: CASSPTLPGEQYF.

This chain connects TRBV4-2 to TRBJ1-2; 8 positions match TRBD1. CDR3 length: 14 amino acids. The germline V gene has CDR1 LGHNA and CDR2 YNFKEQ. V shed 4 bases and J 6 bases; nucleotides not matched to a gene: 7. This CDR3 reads CASSLTGVEDGYTF. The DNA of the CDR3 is TGTGCCAGCAGCCTGACAGGGGTAGAGGATGGCTACACCTTC.

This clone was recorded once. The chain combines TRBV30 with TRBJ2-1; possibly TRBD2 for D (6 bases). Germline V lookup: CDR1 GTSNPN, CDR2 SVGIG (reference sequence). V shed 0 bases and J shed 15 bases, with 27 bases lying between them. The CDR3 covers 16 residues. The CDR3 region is CAWSVRRGEGREKRFF. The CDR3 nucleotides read TGTGCCTGGAGTGTACGTAGGGGAGAGGGCCGGGAGAAACGGTTCTTC.

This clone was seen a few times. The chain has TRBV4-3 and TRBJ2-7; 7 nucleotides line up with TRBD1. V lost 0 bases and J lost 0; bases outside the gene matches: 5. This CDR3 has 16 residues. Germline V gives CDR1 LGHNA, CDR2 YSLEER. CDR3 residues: CASSQETGRSSYEQYF. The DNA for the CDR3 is TGCGCCAGCAGCCAAGAGACAGGGCGAAGCTCCTACGAGCAGTACTTC.

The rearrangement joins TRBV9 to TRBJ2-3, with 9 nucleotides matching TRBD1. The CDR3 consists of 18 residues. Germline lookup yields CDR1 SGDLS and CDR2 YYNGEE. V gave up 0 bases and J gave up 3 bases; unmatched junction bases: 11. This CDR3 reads CASSVATGGWAGTDTQYF. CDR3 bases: TGTGCCAGCAGCGTAGCCACAGGGGGCTGGGCTGGGACAGATACGCAGTATTTT.

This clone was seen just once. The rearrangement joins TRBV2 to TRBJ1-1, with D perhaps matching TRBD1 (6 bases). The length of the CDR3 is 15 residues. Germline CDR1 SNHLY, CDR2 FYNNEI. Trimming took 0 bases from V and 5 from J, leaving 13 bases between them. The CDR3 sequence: CASSEALGGRTEAFF. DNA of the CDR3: TGTGCCAGCAGTGAAGCGCTCGGGGGGCGGACTGAAGCTTTCTTT.

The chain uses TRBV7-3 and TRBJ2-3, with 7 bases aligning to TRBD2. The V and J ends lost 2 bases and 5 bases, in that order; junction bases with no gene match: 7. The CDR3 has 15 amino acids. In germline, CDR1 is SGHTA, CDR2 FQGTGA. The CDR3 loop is CASSLEAGRVDTQYF. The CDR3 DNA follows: TGTGCCAGCAGCTTAGAAGCGGGACGGGTAGATACGCAGTATTTT.

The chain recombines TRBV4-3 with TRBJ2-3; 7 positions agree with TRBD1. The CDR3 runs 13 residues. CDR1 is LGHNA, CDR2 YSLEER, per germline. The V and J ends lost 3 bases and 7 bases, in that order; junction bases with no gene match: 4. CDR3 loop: CASSQAGGHTQYF. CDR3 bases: TGCGCCAGCAGCCAGGCAGGGGGACATACGCAGTATTTT.

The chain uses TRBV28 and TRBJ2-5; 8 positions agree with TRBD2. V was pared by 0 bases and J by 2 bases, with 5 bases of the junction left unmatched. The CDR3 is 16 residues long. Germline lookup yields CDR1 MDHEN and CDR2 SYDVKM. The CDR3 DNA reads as TGTGCCAGCAGTTTATGGTCTAGCGGGTATCAAGAGACCCAGTACTTC. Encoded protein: CASSLWSSGYQETQYF.

The DNA for the CDR3 is TGTGCCAGCAGTTTCCAGAGGGTCACTCCCTACGAGCAGTACTTC. This codes for CASSFQRVTPYEQYF. The rearrangement links TRBV27 to TRBJ2-7; tentative D call: TRBD2 (5 bases). Trimming took off 3 bases at V and 2 bases at J, with 14 bases between the two ends. CDR1 is MNHEY, CDR2 SMNVEV, per germline (reference sequence). The CDR3 length is 15 residues.

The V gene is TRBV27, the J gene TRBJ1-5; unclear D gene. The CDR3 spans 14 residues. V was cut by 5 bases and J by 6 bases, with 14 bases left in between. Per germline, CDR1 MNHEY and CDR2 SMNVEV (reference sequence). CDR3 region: CASSQQASRQPQHF. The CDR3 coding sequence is TGTGCCAGCAGTCAGCAGGCTTCGCGTCAGCCCCAGCATTTT.

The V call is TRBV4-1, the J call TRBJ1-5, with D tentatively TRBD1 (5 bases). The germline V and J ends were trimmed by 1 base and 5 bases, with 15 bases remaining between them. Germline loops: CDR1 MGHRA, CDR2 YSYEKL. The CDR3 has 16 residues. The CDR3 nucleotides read TGCGCCAGCAGCCAAGTTTCAGGGCGCCTCGATCAGCCCCAGCATTTT. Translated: CASSQVSGRLDQPQHF.

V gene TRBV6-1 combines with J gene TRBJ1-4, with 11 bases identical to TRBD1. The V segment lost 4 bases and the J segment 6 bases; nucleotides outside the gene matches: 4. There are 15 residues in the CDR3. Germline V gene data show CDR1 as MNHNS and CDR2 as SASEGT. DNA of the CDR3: TGTGCCAGCAGTGGATGGGGACAGGGGGATGAAAAACTGTTTTTT. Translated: CASSGWGQGDEKLFF.

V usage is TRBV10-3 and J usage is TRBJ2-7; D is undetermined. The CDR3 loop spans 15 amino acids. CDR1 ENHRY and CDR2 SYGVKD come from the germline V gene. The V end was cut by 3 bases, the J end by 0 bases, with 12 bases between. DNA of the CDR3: TGTGCCATCAGTGATCCAGCGCGGAGCTCCTACGAGCAGTACTTC. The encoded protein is CAISDPARSSYEQYF.